This T cell receptor gamma chain was sequenced for a study of Vδ1+ human thymocytes. As for this clone: Antigen unknown.

Extracted RNA was reverse transcribed into cDNA. The CDR3 regions were amplified by multiplex PCR from V-gene primers to a constant-region primer. TCRdb fed the multiplex PCR reads to CATT. The data hold about 6,500 gamma-chain clones, with 42% observed a single time. From germline, CDR1 is VENAVY and CDR2 YDSYNSRV. J gave up 8 bases and V 3 bases, and 7 bases lay outside the gene matches. The CDR3 has 12 amino acids. Whole-study findings and limits: TRD repertoires were essentially private, unlike widely shared TRG clonotypes. Approximately 20% of thymic delta-chain sequences were Vdelta2, with few Vdelta3, unlike blood Vdelta1+ controls. Highly polyclonal TRG and TRD repertoires with Gaussian CDR3 length distributions appeared in thymus.

This chain connects TRGV8 to TRGJ1 or TRGJ2. TCRdb is silent on the J gene; assignment here came from matching the DNA to germline. The TCR sequence derives from a boy under two years old who had congenital heart surgery. Input material: Vdelta1+ gamma-delta thymocytes from the thymus. Subset: FACS-sorted CD3+ TCRalphabeta- TCRVdelta1+ TCRVdelta2- thymocytes. The CDR3 DNA is TGTGCCACCTGGGATCCTTTTAATAAGAAACTCTTT. It is translated as CATWDPFNKKLF.